The sequence of this T cell receptor (beta chain) was determined in a study of shared clonotypes between healthy human individuals. The V gene lost 4 bases and the J gene lost 4 bases, with 16 bases spanning the gap. This CDR3 has 15 residues. Germline V CDR1 and CDR2: MDHEN, SYDVKM. Here immunoSEQ multiplex PCR was the method, and the copy in TCRdb shows in-frame clones only, minus some. Of roughly 2.2 million clones listed, about 90% were seen once; the top ten hold 0.3% to 0.4%. Sequences were obtained from naive CD4+ T cells from PBMCs. Subset noted: CD45RA+ positively selected. The origin of this receptor is a man between 18 and 35 years old in good health. Some clones in this sample may be carry-over from other donors' samples. V gene TRBV28 combines with J gene TRBJ1-1; D unresolved. The CDR3 coding sequence is TGTGCCAGCAGTTCCCCTGGGATGCGTCTCACTGAAGCTTTCTTT. Its protein is CASSSPGMRLTEAFF.